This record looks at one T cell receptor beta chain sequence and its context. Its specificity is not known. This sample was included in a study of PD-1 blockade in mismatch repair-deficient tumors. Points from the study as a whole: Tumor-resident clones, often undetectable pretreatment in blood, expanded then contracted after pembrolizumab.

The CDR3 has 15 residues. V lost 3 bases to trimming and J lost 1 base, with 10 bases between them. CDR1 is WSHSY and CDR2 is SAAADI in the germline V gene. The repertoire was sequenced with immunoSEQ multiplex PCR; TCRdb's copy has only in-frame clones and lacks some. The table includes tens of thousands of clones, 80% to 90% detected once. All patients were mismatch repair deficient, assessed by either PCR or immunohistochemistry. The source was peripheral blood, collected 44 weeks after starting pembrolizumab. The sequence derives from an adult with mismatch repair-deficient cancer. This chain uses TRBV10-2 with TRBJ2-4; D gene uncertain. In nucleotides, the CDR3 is TGCGCCAGCAGTGATAGTAGTTGGGCCAAAAACATTCAGTACTTC. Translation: CASSDSSWAKNIQYF.